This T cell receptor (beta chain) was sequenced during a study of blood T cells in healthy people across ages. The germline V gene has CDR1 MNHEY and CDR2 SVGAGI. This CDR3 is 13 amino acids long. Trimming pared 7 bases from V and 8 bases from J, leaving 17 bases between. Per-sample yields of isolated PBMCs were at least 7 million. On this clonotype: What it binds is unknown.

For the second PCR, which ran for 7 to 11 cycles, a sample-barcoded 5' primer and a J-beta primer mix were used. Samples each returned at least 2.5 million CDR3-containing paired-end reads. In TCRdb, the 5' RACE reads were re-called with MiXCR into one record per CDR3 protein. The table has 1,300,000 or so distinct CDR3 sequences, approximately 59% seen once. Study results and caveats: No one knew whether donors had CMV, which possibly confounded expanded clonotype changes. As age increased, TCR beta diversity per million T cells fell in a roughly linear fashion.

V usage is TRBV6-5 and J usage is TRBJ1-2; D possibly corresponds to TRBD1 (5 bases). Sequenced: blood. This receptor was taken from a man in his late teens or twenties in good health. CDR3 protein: CASKPGTLRGYTF. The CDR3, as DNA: TGTGCCAGCAAACCGGGGACCCTGAGGGGCTACACCTTC.